This T cell receptor (beta chain) was obtained from a study of cytomegalovirus exposure and HLA in healthy donors. V was clipped by 5 bases and J by 11 bases, with 21 bases between them. The CDR3 loop spans 14 amino acids. Germline lookup yields CDR1 MDHEN and CDR2 SYDVKM. The PCR was carried out with 60 Vbeta primers and 13 Jbeta primers. TCRdb's copy holds only in-frame clones and misses some; the assay was immunoSEQ multiplex PCR. The data show 95,000 to 100,000 clones, 76% seen once. This TCR came from a man aged 35-49 years in good health and CMV-seronegative. V gene TRBV28 combines with J gene TRBJ2-5; TRBD1 is a possible D gene (6 bases). The sequenced sample consisted of PBMCs. The CDR3, as DNA: TGTGCCAGCAGTCCACTCTCGACAGGCAGATCTCAGTACTTC. Amino acids: CASSPLSTGRSQYF.